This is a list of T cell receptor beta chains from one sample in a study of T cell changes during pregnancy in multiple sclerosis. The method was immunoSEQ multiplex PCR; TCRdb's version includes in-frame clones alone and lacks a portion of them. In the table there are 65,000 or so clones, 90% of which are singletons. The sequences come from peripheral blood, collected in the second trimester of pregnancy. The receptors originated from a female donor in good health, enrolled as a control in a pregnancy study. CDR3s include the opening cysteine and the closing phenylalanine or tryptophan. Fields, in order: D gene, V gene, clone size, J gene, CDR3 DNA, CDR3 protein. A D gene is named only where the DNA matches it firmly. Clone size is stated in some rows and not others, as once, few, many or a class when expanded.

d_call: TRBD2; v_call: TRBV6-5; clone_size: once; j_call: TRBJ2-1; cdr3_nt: TGTGCCAGCAAGCGGGGGGGGTCCTACAATGAGCAGTTCTTC; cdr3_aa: CASKRGGSYNEQFF
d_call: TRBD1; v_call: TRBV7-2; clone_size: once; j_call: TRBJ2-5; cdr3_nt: TGTGCCAGCAGCTTAGCCCGGGGACAGGAGAAAGAGACCCAGTACTTC; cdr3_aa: CASSLARGQEKETQYF
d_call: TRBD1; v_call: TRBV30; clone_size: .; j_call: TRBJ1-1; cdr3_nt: TGTGCCTGGAGGAAGGGGGCTAGGGCTGAAGCTTTCTTT; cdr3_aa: CAWRKGARAEAFF
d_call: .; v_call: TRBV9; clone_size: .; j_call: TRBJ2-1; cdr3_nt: TGTGCCAGCAGCGTATCGGACAGCTCCTACAATGAGCAGTTCTTC; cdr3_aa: CASSVSDSSYNEQFF
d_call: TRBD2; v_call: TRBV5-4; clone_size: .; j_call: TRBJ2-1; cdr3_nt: TGTGCCAGCAGCCCCGGGGGGGGTAGCGGGGATTACAATGAGCAGTTCTTC; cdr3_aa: CASSPGGGSGDYNEQFF
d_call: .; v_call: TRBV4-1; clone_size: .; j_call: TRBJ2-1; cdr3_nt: TGCGCCAGCCTAGCCCGCCCAAGCTCCTACAATGAGCAGTTCTTC; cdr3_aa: CASLARPSSYNEQFF
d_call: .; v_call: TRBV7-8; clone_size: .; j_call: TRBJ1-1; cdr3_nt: TGTGCCAGCAGCGTACAAGGGGCGTCCCTCAGGGCTTTCTTT; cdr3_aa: CASSVQGASLRAFF
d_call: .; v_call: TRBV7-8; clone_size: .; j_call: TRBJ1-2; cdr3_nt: TGTGCCAGCAGCAATAAGGTAGCTCGGAACTATGGCTACACCTTC; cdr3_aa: CASSNKVARNYGYTF
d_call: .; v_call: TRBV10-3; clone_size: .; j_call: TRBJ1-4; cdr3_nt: TGTGCCTCTACCCGGGATTATGGGGAAAAACTGTTTTTT; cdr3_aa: CASTRDYGEKLFF
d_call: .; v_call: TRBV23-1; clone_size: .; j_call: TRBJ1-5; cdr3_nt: TGCGCCAGCAGTCACCAGACAGTAAACACGCGCAATCAGCCCCAGCATTTT; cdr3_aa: CASSHQTVNTRNQPQHF
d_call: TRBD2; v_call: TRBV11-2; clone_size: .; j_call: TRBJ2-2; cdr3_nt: TGTGCCAGCAGCTTGACGGGGGGGATGAACACCGGGGAGCTGTTTTTT; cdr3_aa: CASSLTGGMNTGELFF
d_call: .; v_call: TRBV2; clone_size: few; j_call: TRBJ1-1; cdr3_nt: TGTGCCAGCAAATTTATGAACACTGAAGCTTTCTTT; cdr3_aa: CASKFMNTEAFF
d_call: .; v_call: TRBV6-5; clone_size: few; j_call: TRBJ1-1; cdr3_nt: TGTGCCAGCAGTTACGGCAGGGCGGACACTGAAGCTTTCTTT; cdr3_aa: CASSYGRADTEAFF
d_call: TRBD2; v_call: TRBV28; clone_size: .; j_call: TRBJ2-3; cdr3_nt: TGTGCCAGCAGATATGGGACTAGAGCGGCAGATACGCAGTATTTT; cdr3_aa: CASRYGTRAADTQYF
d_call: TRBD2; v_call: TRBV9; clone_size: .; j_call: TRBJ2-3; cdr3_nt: TGTGCCAGCAGCGAAGCGGGGATGAGCACAGATACGCAGTATTTT; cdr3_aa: CASSEAGMSTDTQYF
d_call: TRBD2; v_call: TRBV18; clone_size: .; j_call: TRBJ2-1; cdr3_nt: TGTGCCAGCTCACGTAGCGGGGCGGCTCCCCTCAATGAGCAGTTCTTC; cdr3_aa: CASSRSGAAPLNEQFF
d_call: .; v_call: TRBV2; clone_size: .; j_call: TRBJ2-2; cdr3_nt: TGTGCCAGCAGGGACTGGGACTTCAACACCGGGGAGCTGTTTTTT; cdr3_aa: CASRDWDFNTGELFF
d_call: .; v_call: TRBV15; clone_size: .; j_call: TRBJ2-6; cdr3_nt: TGTGCCACCAGCAGGGGCCACCAATCCTCTGGGGCCAACGTCCTGACTTTC; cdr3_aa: CATSRGHQSSGANVLTF
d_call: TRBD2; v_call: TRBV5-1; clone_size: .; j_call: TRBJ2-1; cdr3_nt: TGCGCCAGCAGCTATCCTAGCGGGGATGAGCAGTTCTTC; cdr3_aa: CASSYPSGDEQFF
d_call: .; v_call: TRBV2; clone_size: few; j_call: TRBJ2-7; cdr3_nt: TGTGCCAGCAGGGACAACTACGAGCAGTACTTC; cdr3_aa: CASRDNYEQYF
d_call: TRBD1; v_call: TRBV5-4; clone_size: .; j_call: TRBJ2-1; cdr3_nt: TGTGCCAGCAGCCTGGGACAGGGACCCTACAATGAGCAGTTCTTC; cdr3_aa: CASSLGQGPYNEQFF
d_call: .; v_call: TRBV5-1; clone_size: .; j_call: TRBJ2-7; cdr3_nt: TGCGCCAGCAGCGCCGGAACAGGTAGGGCCCCTTACGAGCAGTACTTC; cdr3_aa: CASSAGTGRAPYEQYF
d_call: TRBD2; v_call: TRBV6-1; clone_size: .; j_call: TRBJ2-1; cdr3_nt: TGTGCCACCGCCACAGCGGGGGGGTTTAGTGAGCAGTTCTTC; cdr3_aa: CATATAGGFSEQFF
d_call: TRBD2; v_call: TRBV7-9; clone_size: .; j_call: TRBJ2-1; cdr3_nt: TGTGCCAGCAGCTTAGGCAGCGGGGGTATGGTTGAGCAGTTCTTC; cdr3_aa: CASSLGSGGMVEQFF
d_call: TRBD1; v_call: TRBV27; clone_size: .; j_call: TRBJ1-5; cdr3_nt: TGTGCCAGCAGTTACCGTCAGGGGGCAAAGGGTCAGCCCCAGCATTTT; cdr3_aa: CASSYRQGAKGQPQHF
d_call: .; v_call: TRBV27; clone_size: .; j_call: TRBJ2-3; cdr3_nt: TGTGCCAGCAGTTTGACTAGTCCAGATACGCAGTATTTT; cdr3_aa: CASSLTSPDTQYF
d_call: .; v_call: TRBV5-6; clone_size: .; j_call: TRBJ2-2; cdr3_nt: TGTGCCAGCAGCTTGGAGTCCGGGCGGGCGGCCGGGGAGCTGTTTTTT; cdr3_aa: CASSLESGRAAGELFF
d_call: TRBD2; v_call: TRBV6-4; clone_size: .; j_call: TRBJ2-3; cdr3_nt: TGTGCCAGCAGTGACTCGACTAGCGGGAGCACAGATACGCAGTATTTT; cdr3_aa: CASSDSTSGSTDTQYF
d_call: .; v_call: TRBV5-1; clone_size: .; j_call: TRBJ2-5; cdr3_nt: TGCGCCAGCAGCTTGGGGGCGGGGATAGAGACCCAGTACTTC; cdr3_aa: CASSLGAGIETQYF
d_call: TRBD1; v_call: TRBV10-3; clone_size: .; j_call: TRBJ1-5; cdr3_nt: TGTGCCATCTGGACAGAACAGGGGAACGGCAATCAGCCCCAGCATTTT; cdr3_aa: CAIWTEQGNGNQPQHF
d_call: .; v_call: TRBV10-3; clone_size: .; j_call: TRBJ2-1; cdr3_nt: TGTGCCATCAGTGCTCAAGACCCAAACAGGGTAACGAATGAGCAGTTCTTC; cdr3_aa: CAISAQDPNRVTNEQFF
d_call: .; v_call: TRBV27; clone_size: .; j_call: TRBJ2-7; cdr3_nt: TGTGCCAGCAGTTTAGAGGGGGGGGGCTACTACGAGCAGTACTTC; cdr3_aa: CASSLEGGGYYEQYF
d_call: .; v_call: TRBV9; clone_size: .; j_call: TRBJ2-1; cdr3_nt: TGTGCCAGCAGCCGGCAGGGCGGAGGGCTGTACAATGAGCAGTTCTTC; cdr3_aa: CASSRQGGGLYNEQFF
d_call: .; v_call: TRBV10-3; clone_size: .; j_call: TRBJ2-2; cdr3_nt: TGTGCCATAAACAGAGAGCTGTTTTTT; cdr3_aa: CAINRELFF
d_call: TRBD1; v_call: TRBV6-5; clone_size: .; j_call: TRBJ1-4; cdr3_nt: TGTGCCAGCAGTAGCTCCGGGACAGGGACGAGGGAACTGTTTTTT; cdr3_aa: CASSSSGTGTRELFF
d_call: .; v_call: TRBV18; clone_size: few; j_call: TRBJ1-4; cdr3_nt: TGTGCCAGCTCTCCACTCAGGGGCAATAATGAAAAACTGTTTTTT; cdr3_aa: CASSPLRGNNEKLFF
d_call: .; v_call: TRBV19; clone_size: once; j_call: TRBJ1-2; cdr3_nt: TGTGCCAGTAGGAGAGCTAACTATGGCTACACCTTC; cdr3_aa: CASRRANYGYTF
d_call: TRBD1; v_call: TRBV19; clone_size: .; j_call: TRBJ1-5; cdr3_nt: TGTGCCAGTAGTATACGGGACAGTAATCAGCCCCAGCATTTT; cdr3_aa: CASSIRDSNQPQHF
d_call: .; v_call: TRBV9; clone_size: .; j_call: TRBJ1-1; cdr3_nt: TGTGCCAGCAGCGTTGGGGGGGAAATGAACACTGAAGCTTTCTTT; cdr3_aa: CASSVGGEMNTEAFF
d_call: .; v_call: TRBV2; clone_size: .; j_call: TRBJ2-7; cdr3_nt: TGTGCCAGCAGACTCGGGACTGTGAGCTCCTACGAGCAGTACTTC; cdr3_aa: CASRLGTVSSYEQYF
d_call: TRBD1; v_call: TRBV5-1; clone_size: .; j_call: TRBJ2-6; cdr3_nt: TGCGCCAGCAGCTTGGGACAGGGGGGCTCTGGGGCCAACGTCCTGACTTTC; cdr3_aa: CASSLGQGGSGANVLTF
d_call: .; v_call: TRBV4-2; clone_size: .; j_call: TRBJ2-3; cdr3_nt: TGTGCCAGCAGCCTGCGGCGGGGTCTTACAGATACGCAGTATTTT; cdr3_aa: CASSLRRGLTDTQYF
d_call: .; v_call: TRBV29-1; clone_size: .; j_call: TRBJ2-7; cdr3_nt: TGCAGCGTTGTGGCGGGGCACGAGCAGTACTTC; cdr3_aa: CSVVAGHEQYF
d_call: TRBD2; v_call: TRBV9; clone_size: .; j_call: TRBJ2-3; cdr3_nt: TGTGCCAGCAGCGTTGGGACTAGTTCAGATACGCAGTATTTT; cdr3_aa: CASSVGTSSDTQYF
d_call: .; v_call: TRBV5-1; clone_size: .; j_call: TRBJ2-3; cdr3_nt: TGCGCCAGCACATTTCGGTTACAGGGAGGGGATACGCAGTATTTT; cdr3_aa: CASTFRLQGGDTQYF
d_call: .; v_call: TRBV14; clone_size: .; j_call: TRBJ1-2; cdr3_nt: TGTGCCAGCAGCCAAGAACCCCAGGGGATGTATTACTATGGCTACACCTTC; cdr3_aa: CASSQEPQGMYYYGYTF
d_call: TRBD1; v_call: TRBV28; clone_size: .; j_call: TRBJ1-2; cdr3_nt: TGTGCCAGCAGTTTAGACAGGGGCTATGGCTACACCTTC; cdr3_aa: CASSLDRGYGYTF
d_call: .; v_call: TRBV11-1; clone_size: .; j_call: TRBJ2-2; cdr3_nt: TGTGCCAGCAGCTTAGATGCGGGGGCGGGCACCGGGGAGCTGTTTTTT; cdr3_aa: CASSLDAGAGTGELFF
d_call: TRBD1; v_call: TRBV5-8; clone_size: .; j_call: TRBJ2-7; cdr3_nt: TGTGCCAGCAGCAGATACCAGGGGGATCAGGGCGAGCAGTACTTC; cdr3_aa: CASSRYQGDQGEQYF
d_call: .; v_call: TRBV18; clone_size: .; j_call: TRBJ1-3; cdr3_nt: TGTGCCAGCTCACCCTTCTCTGGAAACACCATATATTTT; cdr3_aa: CASSPFSGNTIYF
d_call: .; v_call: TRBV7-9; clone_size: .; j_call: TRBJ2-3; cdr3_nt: TGTGCCAGCAGCTTAAGGCAGGGACTTAGCACAGATACGCAGTATTTT; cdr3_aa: CASSLRQGLSTDTQYF
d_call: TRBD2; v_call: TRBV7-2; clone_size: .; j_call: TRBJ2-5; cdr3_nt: TGTGCCAGCAGCCAAAGGACTAGCGGTTCGCAAGAGACCCAGTACTTC; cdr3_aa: CASSQRTSGSQETQYF
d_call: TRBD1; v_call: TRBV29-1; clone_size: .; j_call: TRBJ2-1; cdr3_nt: TGCAGCGTTGAGGGGACAGGGAGAAATGAGCAGTTCTTC; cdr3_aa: CSVEGTGRNEQFF
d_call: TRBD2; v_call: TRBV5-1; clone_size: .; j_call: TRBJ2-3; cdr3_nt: TGCGCCAGCAGCTTGCGGCTAGCGGGGAGCACAGATACGCAGTATTTT; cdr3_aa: CASSLRLAGSTDTQYF
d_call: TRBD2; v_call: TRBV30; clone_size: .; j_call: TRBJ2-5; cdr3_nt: TGTGCCTGGTACGAGTCTGGGGGGGGACAAGAGACCCAGTACTTC; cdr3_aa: CAWYESGGGQETQYF